This T cell receptor (beta chain) was found in a study of blood T cell repertoires in COVID-19. The CDR3 contains 14 residues. Trimming took off 6 bases at V and 1 base at J, with 12 bases between the two ends. Germline CDR1 and CDR2: MGHDK and SYGVNS. Measured with immunoSEQ multiplex PCR; TCRdb has only the in-frame clones, and not every one. The table lists around 190,000 clones, more than 85% of them singletons. The V call is TRBV25-1, the J call TRBJ1-1; maybe TRBD1 (5 bases). The sample comprised peripheral blood. The receptor's source is a young man with acute or convalescent COVID-19. CDR3 in DNA: TGTGCCAGCAGGAACACAGGAAGGAACACTGAAGCTTTCTTT. Protein product: CASRNTGRNTEAFF.